This section outlines one T cell receptor beta chain sequence together with its context. What it recognizes is unknown. Germline lookup yields CDR1 MDHEN and CDR2 SYDVKM. V lost 2 bases to trimming and J lost 13 bases, with 15 bases between them. The CDR3 has 14 residues. The sample comes from a study of tumor-infiltrating lymphocytes in primary liver carcinoma. Study observations and caveats: Tumors had a top-250-clone fraction that was significantly higher than blood (p = 0.039).

Unsorted whole blood yielded blood RNA, and germline DNA was extracted as well. A primer in the constant region served to generate TCR beta cDNA from 500 ng of total RNA. Each TCR beta library was derived from three nested multiplex PCR rounds that employed slightly modified ARM-PCR. With TRBV1-TRBV30 forward primers and a C-beta reverse primer, the first two PCR rounds were run for approximately 10 cycles each. TCRdb re-called the multiplex PCR reads through MiXCR, storing one row per CDR3 protein. Of about 180,000 distinct CDR3 sequences listed, about 60% were seen once; the top ten hold 70% to 80%.

Sequencing was done on a sample of peripheral blood. This TCR derives from a man in his forties or fifties with primary liver carcinoma and hepatitis B virus infection. This chain joins TRBV28 and TRBJ2-6; perhaps TRBD1 as D (5 bases). The CDR3 sequence is CASSLQGPAGVLTF. DNA of the CDR3: TGTGCCAGCAGTTTACAGGGTCCCGCAGGGGTCCTGACTTTC.